Listed below are T cell receptor beta chains from one sample, sequenced in a study of regulatory and conventional T cells in RAG deficiency. Profiling relied on immunoSEQ multiplex PCR, and the TCRdb table lists in-frame clones only, not all of them. The profile shows around 37,000 clones, around 89% of them singletons. The sample was also reused in another study, on regulatory T cells.

The specimen was CD8+ T cells sorted from blood. The receptors here all came from a human donor in good health. The conserved cysteine and the conserved F or W are not part of the CDR3 here. Fields, in order: V gene, CDR3 length, D gene, CDR3 protein. D genes are given only for firm matches.

>TRBV25-1|11|TRBD1
ASSVQGASEQY
>TRBV4-1|14|NA
ASSQGIAPRGDEQF
>TRBV4-1|16|NA
ASSQGEGRGRTYNEQF
>TRBV4-1|13|NA
ASSQAGSGNEKLF
>TRBV28|10|NA
ASSLLRRGYT
>TRBV29-1|14|NA
SVEDLAGSLNNEQF
>TRBV27|11|TRBD1
ASQDRGNTEAF
>TRBV5-6|11|NA
ASSLVRGETQY
>TRBV27|13|NA
ASRLTPGMSYEQY
>TRBV30|13|NA
AWSVKTGGGEKLF
>TRBV6-4|15|TRBD2
ASSDPDGLAGIYEQY
>TRBV5-6|13|NA
ASSLWGVGYNEQF
>TRBV10-3|9|NA
AIMDQETQY
>TRBV5-1|13|NA
ASSLVGVGDNEQF
>TRBV19|15|NA
ASSRGATVNSNQPQH
>TRBV5-1|12|NA
ASSLRQGAYEQY
>TRBV7-6|11|NA
ASSLGEGSGYT
>TRBV4-1|13|NA
ASSQVRPLNEKLF
>TRBV15|12|NA
ATSSMGGTDTQY
>TRBV10-3|14|TRBD1
AISESQGAWGTEAF
>TRBV7-6|14|NA
ASSLGSRDSGSEQY
>TRBV6-1|10|TRBD1
ASGQGNYGYT
>TRBV30|14|NA
AWSATDRDISYEQY
>TRBV6-1|13|NA
ASSQGDWAYNEQF
>TRBV4-1|13|NA
ASSPVYPSTDTQY
>TRBV9|13|NA
ASSHLGDSGNTIY
>TRBV7-3|13|TRBD1
ASSPEDRVYNEQF
>TRBV6-5|13|NA
ASSYSFKVAQPQH
>TRBV28|13|TRBD2
ASSWAGVGTDTQY
>TRBV6-5|11|NA
ASSYNGNTEAF
>TRBV30|10|NA
AWDGVNTEAF
>TRBV4-1|13|NA
ASSHTGDSNQPQH
>TRBV19|11|NA
ASSIDYVGSYT
>TRBV5-6|14|TRBD1
ASSLRGGDGLYGYT
>TRBV6-6|11|NA
ASRLWGDTEAF
>TRBV6-6|11|NA
ASSSGARGEAF
>TRBV27|11|NA
ASGLSSYNEQF
>TRBV7-6|13|TRBD2
ASSHLAGGGEEQF
>TRBV5-1|13|NA
ASSFTGLDTGELF
>TRBV30|11|NA
AWTGVRNSPLH